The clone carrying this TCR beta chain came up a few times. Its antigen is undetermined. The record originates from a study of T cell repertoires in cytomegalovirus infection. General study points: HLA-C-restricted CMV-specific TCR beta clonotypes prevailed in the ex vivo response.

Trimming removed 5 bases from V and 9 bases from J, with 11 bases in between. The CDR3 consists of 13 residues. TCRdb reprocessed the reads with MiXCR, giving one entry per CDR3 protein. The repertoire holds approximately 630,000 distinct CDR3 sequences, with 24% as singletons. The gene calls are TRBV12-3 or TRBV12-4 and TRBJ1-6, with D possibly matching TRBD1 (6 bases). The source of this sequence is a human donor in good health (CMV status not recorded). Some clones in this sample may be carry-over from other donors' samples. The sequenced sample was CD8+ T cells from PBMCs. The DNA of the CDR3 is TGTGCCAGCAGTCGGGGGGGCGGTTCACCCCTCCACTTT. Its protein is CASSRGGGSPLHF.